Each of the 22 T cell receptor beta chains below was sequenced from the same sample in a study of STAT5B mutations in CD4+ large granular lymphocyte leukemia. The method was immunoSEQ multiplex PCR; TCRdb's version includes in-frame clones alone and lacks a portion of them. In the table there are 34,000 or so clones, around four fifths of which are singletons. What was sequenced was CD4+ T cells from blood buffy coats. The receptors come from a human donor in good health.

The genes are TRBV5-1 and TRBJ2-3; 11 bases agree with TRBD2. Trimming removed 0 bases from V and 4 bases from J; junction bases left unmatched: 7. This CDR3 is built from 17 residues. Germline V lookup: CDR1 SGHRS, CDR2 YFSETQ. Here the CDR3 reads CASSLASSGRLSDTQYF. Written as DNA, the CDR3 is TGCGCCAGCAGCTTGGCCTCTAGCGGGAGGCTGTCAGATACGCAGTATTTT.

The chain links TRBV28 to TRBJ2-5; possible D gene TRBD1, 5 bases. The CDR3 runs 13 residues. With 7 bases removed from V and 6 bases from J, the gap between germline ends came to 15 bases. Per the germline V gene, CDR1 is MDHEN and CDR2 is SYDVKM. The CDR3 coding sequence is TGTGCCAGCACGATTGGGGCTATGAAGACCCAGTACTTC. This gives the protein CASTIGAMKTQYF.

This clone was observed a few times. The rearrangement joins TRBV10-3 to TRBJ2-7; perhaps TRBD1 as D (6 bases). This CDR3 has 15 amino acids. The V end lost 5 bases, the J end lost 4 bases, and 18 bases lay between the germline ends. Germline V gene sequence: CDR1 ENHRY, CDR2 SYGVKD. The CDR3 region is CAISTLDRHLYEQYF. The CDR3 DNA follows: TGTGCCATCAGTACCCTTGACAGGCACCTTTACGAGCAGTACTTC.

This clone was seen a single time. The chain recombines TRBV7-9 with TRBJ2-3, with 10 bases that match TRBD2. The V gene end was trimmed by 0 bases and the J gene end by 4 bases; junction bases not matched to a gene: 13. The CDR3 consists of 19 residues. The germline gives CDR1 SEHNR, CDR2 FQNEAQ (reference sequence). CDR3: CASSLAGIGLAASPDTQYF. CDR3 bases: TGTGCCAGCAGCTTAGCGGGGATTGGACTAGCGGCATCACCAGATACGCAGTATTTT.

CDR3 region: CASSGAGEGDEAFF. The CDR3 region has the DNA TGTGCCAGCAGTGGGGCAGGGGAAGGGGACGAAGCTTTCTTT. This chain joins TRBV28 and TRBJ1-1; TRBD1 is a possible D gene (6 bases). V was trimmed by 5 bases and J by 8 bases, leaving 18 bases between them. Per the germline V gene, CDR1 is MDHEN and CDR2 is SYDVKM. The CDR3 extends over 14 amino acids.

V gene TRBV7-2 combines with J gene TRBJ1-6, with D possibly matching TRBD1 (5 bases). Germline CDR1 is SGHTA and CDR2 is FQGNSA. V was pared by 4 bases and J by 9 bases, with 16 bases between. This CDR3 contains 15 residues. CDR3 sequence: CASSYPGRDGSPLHF. CDR3 DNA: TGTGCCAGCAGCTACCCCGGGAGGGACGGTTCACCCCTCCACTTT.

The chain uses TRBV2 and TRBJ1-2, with D possibly TRBD1 on 6 matching bases. The CDR3 loop spans 17 amino acids. The germline V gene encodes CDR1 SNHLY and CDR2 FYNNEI. Trimming took 7 bases from V and 6 from J, leaving 27 bases between them. The chain's CDR3 is CASTKRPDRGYADGYTF. The CDR3 coding sequence is TGTGCCAGCACCAAGAGACCGGACAGAGGATATGCGGATGGCTACACCTTC.

This rearrangement joins TRBV30 to TRBJ2-7; 9 bases are a match to TRBD1. The junction had 5 bases not matched to a gene; V was cut back by 8 bases and J by 6 bases. Germline V CDR1 and CDR2: GTSNPN, SVGIG (reference sequence). The CDR3 has 11 amino acids. CDR3 loop: CARGTGLEQYF. The CDR3 DNA is TGTGCCCGCGGGACAGGGCTCGAGCAGTACTTC.

CDR3 region: CASSEEAGSPNEQYF. For the CDR3, the DNA is TGTGCCAGCAGCGAGGAGGCCGGGTCCCCAAACGAGCAGTACTTC. The genes are TRBV7-2 and TRBJ2-5; possibly TRBD2 for D (5 bases). The J call may be incorrect, as the DNA end agrees better with TRBJ2-7. There are 15 residues in the CDR3. Germline lookup yields CDR1 SGHTA and CDR2 FQGNSA.

The DNA for the CDR3 is TGTGCCAGCAGCTCCTACAGGGGAATTACCTACAATGAGCAGTTCTTC. Translated: CASSSYRGITYNEQFF. The chain joins TRBV11-2 to TRBJ2-1; the match to TRBD1 covers 7 bases. CDR3 length: 16 amino acids. Germline CDR1 is SGHAT and CDR2 is FQNNGV. After removal of 4 bases from V and 2 bases from J, the junction contained 8 bases not matched to a gene.

The rearrangement joins TRBV27 to TRBJ2-2, with 7 bases aligning to TRBD1. The germline V gene encodes CDR1 MNHEY and CDR2 SMNVEV (reference sequence). The ends lost 6 bases at V and 6 bases at J; junction bases unmatched: 4. There are 13 residues in the CDR3. The CDR3 here is CASRTGIPGELFF. As DNA, the CDR3 is TGTGCCAGCAGGACAGGGATTCCCGGGGAGCTGTTTTTT.

V and J are TRBV6-6 and TRBJ1-1; D gene uncertain. This CDR3 has 15 amino acids. Germline-derived CDR1 and CDR2 are MNHNY and SVGAGI (reference sequence). The V end lost 3 bases, the J end lost 6 bases, and 17 bases lay between the germline ends. CDR3 region: CASSYPESPIAEAFF. The CDR3 bases are TGTGCCAGCAGTTATCCCGAATCCCCTATCGCTGAAGCTTTCTTT.

The V call is TRBV19, the J call TRBJ1-2; maybe TRBD1 (5 bases). The CDR3 sequence is 15 residues long. V was clipped by 3 bases and J by 6 bases, with 17 bases between them. CDR1 is LNHDA and CDR2 is SQIVND in the germline V gene (reference sequence). The CDR3 loop reads CASSMLGVSTDGYTF. As DNA, the CDR3 is TGTGCCAGTAGTATGTTGGGGGTTAGTACGGATGGCTACACCTTC. The full variable domain, completed using reference TRBV19 and TRBJ1-2, is DGGITQSPKYLFRKEGQNVTLSCEQNLNHDAMYWYRQDPGQGLRLIYYSQIVNDFQKGDIAEGYSVSREKKESFPLTVTSAQKNPTAFYLCASSMLGVSTDGYTFGSGTRLTVV.

This clone has just one count. The J gene is TRBJ2-7, the V gene TRBV19, with D possibly being TRBD1 or TRBD2 (6 bases each). Germline lookup yields CDR1 LNHDA and CDR2 SQIVND (reference sequence). The CDR3 runs to 14 residues. V was clipped by 6 bases and J by 2 bases, with 14 bases between them. CDR3: CASSRGRGTYEQYF. The CDR3 bases are TGTGCCAGTAGCAGGGGTCGGGGGACCTACGAGCAGTACTTC.

The J gene is TRBJ2-1, the V gene TRBV28; 12 bases are a match to TRBD2. J was trimmed by 9 bases and V by 3 bases; bases with no gene match: 3. This CDR3 comprises 14 residues. Germline V lookup: CDR1 MDHEN, CDR2 SYDVKM. This CDR3 is CASSFLAGGAEQFF. In DNA form, the CDR3 reads TGTGCCAGCAGTTTCCTAGCGGGAGGGGCTGAGCAGTTCTTC.

This chain joins TRBV28 and TRBJ2-5; tentatively, D is TRBD1 or TRBD2 (5 bases each). Germline V gene sequence: CDR1 MDHEN, CDR2 SYDVKM. V gave up 5 bases and J gave up 5 bases, with 18 bases separating them. CDR3 length equals 15 residues. CDR3 coding DNA: TGTGCCAGCAGTGGCCCTGGGGCGGGTAAGGAGACCCAGTACTTC. It encodes CASSGPGAGKETQYF.

This CDR3 reads CASSLGQRTNEKLFF. The DNA of the CDR3 is TGCGCCAGCAGCTTGGGACAGCGAACTAATGAAAAACTGTTTTTT. The rearrangement joins TRBV5-1 to TRBJ1-4; tentative D call: TRBD1 (5 bases). The ends were cut back, 0 bases at V and 1 base at J, with 7 bases in the middle. The CDR3 length is 15 residues. Germline CDR1 is SGHRS and CDR2 is YFSETQ.

V and J are TRBV6-1 and TRBJ2-3; the D gene is possibly TRBD2 (6 bases). Germline V gene sequence: CDR1 MNHNS, CDR2 SASEGT. This CDR3 spans 13 amino acids. Between the trimmed V and J ends, which lost 8 bases and 1 base, there was a span of 10 bases. CDR3 protein: CASGGGGTDTQYF. The CDR3 region has the DNA TGTGCCAGCGGTGGAGGGGGCACAGATACGCAGTATTTT.

CDR3 DNA sequence: TGTGCCAGCTCACCTGGAGGATACGAGCAGTACTTC. It encodes CASSPGGYEQYF. V gene TRBV18 combines with J gene TRBJ2-7, with D possibly TRBD2 on 5 matching bases. Deletions cut 3 bases from V and 4 bases from J, with 7 bases between. This CDR3 has 12 amino acids. Germline values: CDR1 KGHSH, CDR2 LQKENI.

The chain employs TRBV28 and TRBJ1-2; D is unclear. The germline V and J ends were trimmed by 2 bases and 8 bases, with 18 bases remaining between them. The germline CDR1 and CDR2 sequences are MDHEN and SYDVKM. CDR3 length equals 15 residues. The CDR3 loop is CASSLPNPILNGYTF. In DNA form, the CDR3 reads TGTGCCAGCAGTTTACCGAATCCAATCCTCAACGGCTACACCTTC.

V is TRBV29-1 and J is TRBJ2-1; 8 nucleotides line up with TRBD2. The length of the CDR3 is 12 residues. Germline lookup yields CDR1 SQVTM and CDR2 ANQGSEA. The ends lost 7 bases at V and 4 bases at J; junction bases unmatched: 3. CDR3 sequence reads: CSAPGGYNEQFF. The CDR3 region has the DNA TGCAGCGCCCCGGGAGGGTACAATGAGCAGTTCTTC.

This sequence joins TRBV6-1 and TRBJ2-5, with no clear D. This CDR3 region has 14 residues. Germline loops: CDR1 MNHNS, CDR2 SASEGT. V lost 1 base, J lost 5 bases, and 11 bases lay in between. The CDR3 nucleotides read TGTGCCAGCAGTGAAGTGGGGTACGGGGAGACCCAGTACTTC. This translates into CASSEVGYGETQYF.